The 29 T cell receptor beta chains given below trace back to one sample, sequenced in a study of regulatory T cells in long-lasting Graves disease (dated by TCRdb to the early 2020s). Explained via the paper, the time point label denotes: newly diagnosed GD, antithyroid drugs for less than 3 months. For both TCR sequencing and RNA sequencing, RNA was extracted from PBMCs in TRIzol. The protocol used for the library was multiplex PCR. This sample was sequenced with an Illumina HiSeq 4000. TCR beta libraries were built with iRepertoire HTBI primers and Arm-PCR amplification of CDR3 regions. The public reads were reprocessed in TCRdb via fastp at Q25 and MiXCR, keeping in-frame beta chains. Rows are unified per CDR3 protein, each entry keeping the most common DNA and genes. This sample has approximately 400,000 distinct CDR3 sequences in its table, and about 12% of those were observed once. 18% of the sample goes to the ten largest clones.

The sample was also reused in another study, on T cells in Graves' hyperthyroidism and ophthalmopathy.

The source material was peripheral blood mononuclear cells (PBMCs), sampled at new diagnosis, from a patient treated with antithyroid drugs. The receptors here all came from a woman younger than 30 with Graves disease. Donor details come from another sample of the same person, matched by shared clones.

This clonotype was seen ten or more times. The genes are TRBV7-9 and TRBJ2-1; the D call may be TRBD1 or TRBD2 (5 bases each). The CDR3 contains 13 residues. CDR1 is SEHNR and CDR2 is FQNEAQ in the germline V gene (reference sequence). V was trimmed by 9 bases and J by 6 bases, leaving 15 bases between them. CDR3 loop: CARRTPGTNEQFF. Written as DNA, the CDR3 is TGTGCCAGGAGGACTCCGGGGACCAATGAGCAGTTCTTC.

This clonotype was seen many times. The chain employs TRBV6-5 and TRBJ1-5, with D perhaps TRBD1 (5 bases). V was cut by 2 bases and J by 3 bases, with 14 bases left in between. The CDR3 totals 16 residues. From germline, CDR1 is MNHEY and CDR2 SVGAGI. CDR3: CASSYGAGRFNQPQHF. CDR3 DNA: TGTGCCAGCAGTTACGGGGCAGGGAGGTTCAATCAGCCCCAGCATTTT.

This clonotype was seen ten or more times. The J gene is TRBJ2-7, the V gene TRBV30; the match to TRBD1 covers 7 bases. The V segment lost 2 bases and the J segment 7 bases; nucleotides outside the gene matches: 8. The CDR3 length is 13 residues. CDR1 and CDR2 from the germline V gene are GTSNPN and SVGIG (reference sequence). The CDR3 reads CAWSRDRTMEQYF. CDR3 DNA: TGTGCCTGGAGTCGGGACAGAACCATGGAGCAGTACTTC.

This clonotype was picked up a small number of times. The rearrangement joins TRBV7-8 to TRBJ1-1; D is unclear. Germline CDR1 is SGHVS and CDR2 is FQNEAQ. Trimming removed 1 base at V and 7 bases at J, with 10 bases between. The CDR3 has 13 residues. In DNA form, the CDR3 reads TGTGCCAGCAGCTTAGTCCGGGCAGTTGAAGCTTTCTTT. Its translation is CASSLVRAVEAFF.

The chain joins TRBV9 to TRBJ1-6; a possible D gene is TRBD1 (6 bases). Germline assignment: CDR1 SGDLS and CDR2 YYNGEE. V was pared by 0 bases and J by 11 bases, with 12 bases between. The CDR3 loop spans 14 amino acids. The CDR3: CASSVEQGGTPLHF. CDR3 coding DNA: TGTGCCAGCAGCGTAGAACAGGGTGGGACACCCCTCCACTTT.

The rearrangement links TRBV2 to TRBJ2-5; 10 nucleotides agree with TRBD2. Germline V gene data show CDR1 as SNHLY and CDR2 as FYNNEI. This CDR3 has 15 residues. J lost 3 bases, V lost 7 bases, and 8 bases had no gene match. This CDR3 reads CASTASGGYEETQYF. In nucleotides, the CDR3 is TGTGCCAGCACGGCTAGCGGGGGCTACGAAGAGACCCAGTACTTC.

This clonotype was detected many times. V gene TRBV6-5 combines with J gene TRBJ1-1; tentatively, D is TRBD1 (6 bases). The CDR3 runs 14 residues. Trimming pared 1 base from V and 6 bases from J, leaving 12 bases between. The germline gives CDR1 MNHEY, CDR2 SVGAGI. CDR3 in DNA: TGTGCCAGCAGTTACTATGGGGGGCCCGCTGAAGCTTTCTTT. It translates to CASSYYGGPAEAFF.

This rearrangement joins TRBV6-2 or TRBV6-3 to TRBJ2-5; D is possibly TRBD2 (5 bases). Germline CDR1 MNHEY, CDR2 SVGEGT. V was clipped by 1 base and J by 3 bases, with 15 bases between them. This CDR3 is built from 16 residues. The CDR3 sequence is CASSYYHTGIEETQYF. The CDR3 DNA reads TGTGCCAGCAGTTACTACCATACCGGGATCGAAGAGACCCAGTACTTC.

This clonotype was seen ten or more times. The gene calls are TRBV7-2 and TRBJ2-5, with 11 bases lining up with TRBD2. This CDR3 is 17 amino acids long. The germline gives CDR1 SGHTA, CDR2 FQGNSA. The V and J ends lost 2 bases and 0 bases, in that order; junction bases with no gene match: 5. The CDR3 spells CASSLWLAGGYQETQYF. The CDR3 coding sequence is TGTGCCAGCAGCTTATGGCTAGCGGGAGGTTACCAAGAGACCCAGTACTTC.

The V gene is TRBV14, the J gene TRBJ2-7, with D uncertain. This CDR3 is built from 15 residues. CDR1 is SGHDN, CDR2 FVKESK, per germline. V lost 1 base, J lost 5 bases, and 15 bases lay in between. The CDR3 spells CASSQVSAARNEQYF. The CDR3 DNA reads TGTGCCAGCAGCCAAGTGTCAGCTGCTCGGAACGAGCAGTACTTC.

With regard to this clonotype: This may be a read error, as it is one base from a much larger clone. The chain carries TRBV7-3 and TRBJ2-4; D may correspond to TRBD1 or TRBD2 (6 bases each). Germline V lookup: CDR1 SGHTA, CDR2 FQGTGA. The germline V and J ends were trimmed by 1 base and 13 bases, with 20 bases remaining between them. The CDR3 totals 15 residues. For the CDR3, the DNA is TGTGCCAGCAGCTTAAACCGGGGGCTCTTAAATGAGCAGTACTTC. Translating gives CASSLNRGLLNEQYF.

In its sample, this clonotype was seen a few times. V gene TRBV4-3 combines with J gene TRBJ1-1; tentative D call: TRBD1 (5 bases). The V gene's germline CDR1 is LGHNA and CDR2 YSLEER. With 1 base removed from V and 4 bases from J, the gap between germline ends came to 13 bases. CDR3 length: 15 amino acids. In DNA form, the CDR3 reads TGCGCCAGCAGCCAAGTTGGGGGGATGGTCACTGAAGCTTTCTTT. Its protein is CASSQVGGMVTEAFF.

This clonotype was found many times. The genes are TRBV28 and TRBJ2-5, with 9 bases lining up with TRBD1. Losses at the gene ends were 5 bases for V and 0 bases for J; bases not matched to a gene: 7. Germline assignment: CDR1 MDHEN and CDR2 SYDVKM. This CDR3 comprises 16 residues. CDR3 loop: CASSHRDRVYQETQYF. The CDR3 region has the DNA TGTGCCAGCAGTCACCGGGACAGGGTGTACCAAGAGACCCAGTACTTC.

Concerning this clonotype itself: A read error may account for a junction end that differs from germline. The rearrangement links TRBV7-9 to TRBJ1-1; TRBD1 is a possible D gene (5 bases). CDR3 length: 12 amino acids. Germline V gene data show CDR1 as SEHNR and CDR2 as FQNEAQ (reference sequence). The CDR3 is CASSTGGVEAFF. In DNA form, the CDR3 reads TGCGCCAGCAGCACTGGGGGTGTCGAAGCTTTCTTT. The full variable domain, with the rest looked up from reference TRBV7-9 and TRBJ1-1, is DTGVSQNPRHKITKRGQNVTFRCDPISEHNRLYWYRQTLGQGPEFLTYFQNEAQLEKSRLLSDRFSAERPKGSFSTLEIQRTEQGDSAMYLCASSTGGVEAFFGQGTRLTVV.

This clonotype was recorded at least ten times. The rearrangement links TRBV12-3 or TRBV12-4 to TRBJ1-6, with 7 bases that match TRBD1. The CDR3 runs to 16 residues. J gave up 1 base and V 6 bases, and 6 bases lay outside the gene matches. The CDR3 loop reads CASRSRGQSYNSPLHF. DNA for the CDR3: TGTGCCAGCAGGTCAAGGGGGCAGTCCTATAATTCACCCCTCCACTTT.

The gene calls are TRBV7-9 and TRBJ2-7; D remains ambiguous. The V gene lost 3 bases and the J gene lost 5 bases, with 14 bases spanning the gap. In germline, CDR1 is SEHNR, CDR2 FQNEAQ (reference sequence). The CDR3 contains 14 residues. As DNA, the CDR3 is TGTGCCAGCAGCTTCTCTTGGGCCAAGAACGAGCAGTACTTC. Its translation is CASSFSWAKNEQYF.

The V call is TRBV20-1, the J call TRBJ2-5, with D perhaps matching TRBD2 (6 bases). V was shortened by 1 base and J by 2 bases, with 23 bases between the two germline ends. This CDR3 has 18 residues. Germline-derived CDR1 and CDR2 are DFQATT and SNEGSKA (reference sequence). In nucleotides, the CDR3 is TGCAGTGCTAGAGGAGGGGAGGTAGCCGACCACCAACAAGAGACCCAGTACTTC. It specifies CSARGGEVADHQQETQYF.

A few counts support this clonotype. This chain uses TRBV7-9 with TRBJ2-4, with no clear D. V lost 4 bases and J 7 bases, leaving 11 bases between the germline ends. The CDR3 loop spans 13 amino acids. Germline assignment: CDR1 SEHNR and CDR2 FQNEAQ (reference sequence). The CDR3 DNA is TGTGCCAGCAGCTCGAAGTTTCGGAACATTCAGTACTTC. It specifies CASSSKFRNIQYF.

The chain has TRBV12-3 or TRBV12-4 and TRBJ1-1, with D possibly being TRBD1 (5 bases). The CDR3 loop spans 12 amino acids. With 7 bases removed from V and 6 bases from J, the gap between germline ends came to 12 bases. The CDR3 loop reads CASTPGTPEAFF. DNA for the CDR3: TGTGCCAGCACCCCTGGGACCCCTGAAGCTTTCTTT.

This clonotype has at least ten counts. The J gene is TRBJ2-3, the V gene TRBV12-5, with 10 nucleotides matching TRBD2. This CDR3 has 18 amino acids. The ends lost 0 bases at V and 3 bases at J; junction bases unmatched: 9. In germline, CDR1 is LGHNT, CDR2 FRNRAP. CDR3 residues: CASGLVPRTSGRTDTQYF. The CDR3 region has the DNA TGTGCTAGTGGTTTGGTACCCCGGACTAGCGGAAGGACAGATACGCAGTATTTT.

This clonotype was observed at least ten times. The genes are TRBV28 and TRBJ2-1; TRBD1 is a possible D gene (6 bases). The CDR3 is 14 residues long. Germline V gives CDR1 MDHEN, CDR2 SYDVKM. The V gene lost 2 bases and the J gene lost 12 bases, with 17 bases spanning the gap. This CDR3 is CASSLADSWVWQFF. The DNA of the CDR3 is TGTGCCAGCAGTTTAGCGGACAGTTGGGTGTGGCAGTTCTTC.

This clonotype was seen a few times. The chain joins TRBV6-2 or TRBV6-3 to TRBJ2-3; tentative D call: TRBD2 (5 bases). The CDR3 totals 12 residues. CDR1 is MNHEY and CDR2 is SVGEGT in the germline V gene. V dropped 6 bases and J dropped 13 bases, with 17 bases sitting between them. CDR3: CASSSRPSEEYF. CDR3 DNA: TGTGCCAGCAGCTCCAGGCCCTCGGAGGAGTATTTT.

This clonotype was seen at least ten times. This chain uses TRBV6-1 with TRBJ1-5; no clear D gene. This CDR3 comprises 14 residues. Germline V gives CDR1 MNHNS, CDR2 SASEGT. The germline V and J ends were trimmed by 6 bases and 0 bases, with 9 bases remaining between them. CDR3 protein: CASRPRISNQPQHF. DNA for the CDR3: TGTGCCAGCAGACCCAGGATTAGCAATCAGCCCCAGCATTTT.

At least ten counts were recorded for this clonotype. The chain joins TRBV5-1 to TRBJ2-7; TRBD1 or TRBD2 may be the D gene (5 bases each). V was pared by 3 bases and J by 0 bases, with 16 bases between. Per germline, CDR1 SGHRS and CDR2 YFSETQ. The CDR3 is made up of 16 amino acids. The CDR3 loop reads CASSYKPGPLSYEQYF. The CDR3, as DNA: TGCGCCAGCAGCTACAAACCGGGACCGCTCTCCTACGAGCAGTACTTC.

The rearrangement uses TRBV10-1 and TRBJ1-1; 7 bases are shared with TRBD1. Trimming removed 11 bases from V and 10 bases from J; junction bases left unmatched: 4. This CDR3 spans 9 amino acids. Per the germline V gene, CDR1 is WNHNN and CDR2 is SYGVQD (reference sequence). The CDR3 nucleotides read TGCGCCGGCCAGGGGGGAGCTTTCTTT. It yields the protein CAGQGGAFF.

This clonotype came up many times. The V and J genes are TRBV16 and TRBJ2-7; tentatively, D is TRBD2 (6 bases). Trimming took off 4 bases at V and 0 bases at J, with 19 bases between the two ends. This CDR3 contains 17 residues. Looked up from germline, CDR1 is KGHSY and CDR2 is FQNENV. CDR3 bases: TGTGCCAGCAGCCTAATAACCGGGACTTTTAGCTCCTACGAGCAGTACTTC. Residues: CASSLITGTFSSYEQYF. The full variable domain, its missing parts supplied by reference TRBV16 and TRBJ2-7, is GEEVAQTPKHLVRGEGQKAKLYCAPIKGHSYVFWYQQVLKNEFKFLISFQNENVFDETGMPKERFSAKCLPNSPCSLEIQATKLEDSAVYFCASSLITGTFSSYEQYFGPGTRLTVT.

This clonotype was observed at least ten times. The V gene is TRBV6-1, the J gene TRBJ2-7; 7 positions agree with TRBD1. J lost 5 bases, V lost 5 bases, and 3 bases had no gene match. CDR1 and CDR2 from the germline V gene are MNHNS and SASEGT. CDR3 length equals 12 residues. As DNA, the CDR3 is TGTGCCAGCAGTCGCGACAGGGACGAGCAGTACGTC. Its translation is CASSRDRDEQYV.

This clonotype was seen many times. CDR3 DNA sequence: TGCGCCAGCCGTTTGCCGGCTAGCGGGATCCCCAATGAGCAGTTCTTC. This encodes CASRLPASGIPNEQFF. This chain uses TRBV5-1 with TRBJ2-1; 9 bases align to TRBD2. The ends lost 7 bases at V and 6 bases at J; junction bases unmatched: 14. Germline V gives CDR1 SGHRS, CDR2 YFSETQ. The CDR3 contains 16 residues.

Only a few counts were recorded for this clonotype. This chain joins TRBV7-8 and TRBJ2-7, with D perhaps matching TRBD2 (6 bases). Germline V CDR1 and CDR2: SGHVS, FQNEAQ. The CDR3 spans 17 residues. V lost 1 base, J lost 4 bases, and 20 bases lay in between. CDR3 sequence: CASSLEPRGVPRYEQYF. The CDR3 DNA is TGTGCCAGCAGCTTAGAGCCGCGGGGAGTCCCTCGTTACGAGCAGTACTTC.